One sample yielded the 5 T cell receptor beta chains listed below, sequenced in a study of vaccination effects on CD4 cells after COVID-19. Within the ViraFEST assay, antigen-specific CD4+ T cells underwent expansion with viral peptide pools prior to sequencing. A roughly ten-day culture period preceded the isolation of CD4+ T cells. Their SARS-CoV-2 infection, verified by PCR, occurred between March and December 2020. Their target antigens are unknown. TCRdb's table, derived via immunoSEQ multiplex PCR, lists solely in-frame clones and lacks some. Of around 30,000 clones in the sample, about 75% were seen once. The source material was CD4+ T cells from PBMCs cultured with SARS-CoV-2 spike peptides, sampled before COVID-19 vaccination. The receptors were sampled from a human donor who had a prior SARS-CoV-2 infection.

The chain couples TRBV6-5 to TRBJ1-2; 7 nucleotides agree with TRBD1. J was trimmed by 7 bases and V by 6 bases; bases with no gene match: 11. The germline CDR1 and CDR2 sequences are MNHEY and SVGAGI. The CDR3 consists of 14 residues. The CDR3 reads CASSARDSRRGYTF. CDR3 in DNA: TGTGCCAGCAGCGCCCGGGACAGCAGGCGTGGCTACACCTTC.

The chain couples TRBV20-1 to TRBJ1-5; perhaps TRBD1 as D (5 bases). This CDR3 is 13 amino acids long. V lost 3 bases, J lost 1 base, and 7 bases lay in between. Germline V gene data show CDR1 as DFQATT and CDR2 as SNEGSKA (reference sequence). The CDR3 sequence: CSASGDSNQPQHF. The CDR3, as DNA: TGCAGTGCTAGTGGGGACAGCAATCAGCCCCAGCATTTT.

This chain links TRBV7-6 with TRBJ2-5; D not certain. In germline, CDR1 is SGHVS, CDR2 FNYEAQ. This CDR3 is built from 11 residues. V lost 8 bases, J lost 10 bases, and 14 bases lay in between. Here the CDR3 DNA reads TGTGCCAGCGGCATGGGTGGAAACCAGTACTTC. This gives the protein CASGMGGNQYF.

This clone turned up a few times. V usage is TRBV24-1 and J usage is TRBJ1-5; tentative D call: TRBD1 (6 bases). In germline, CDR1 is KGHDR, CDR2 SFDVKD. Trimming cost V 2 bases and J 3 bases, with 22 bases left between them. The CDR3 has 19 residues. The CDR3 bases are TGTGCCACCAGTGATTCGGGGGTTAGTCGCCCAGGGGACAATCAGCCCCAGCATTTT. Its translation is CATSDSGVSRPGDNQPQHF.

The chain combines TRBV30 with TRBJ1-5; 8 nucleotides agree with TRBD1. The CDR3 is made up of 14 amino acids. Germline CDR1 is GTSNPN and CDR2 is SVGIG (reference sequence). The junction had 12 bases not matched to a gene; V was cut back by 3 bases and J by 11 bases. CDR3 nucleotide sequence: TGTGCCTGGAGCCCCGGACAGGGAGAGTACGCCCAGCATTTT. This codes for CAWSPGQGEYAQHF. The complete variable domain, with remaining parts taken from reference TRBV30 and TRBJ1-5, reads SQTIHQWPATLVQPVGSPLSLECTVEGTSNPNLYWYRQAAGRGLQLLFYSVGIGQISSEVPQNLSASRPQDRQFILSSKKLLLSDSGFYLCAWSPGQGEYAQHFGDGTRLSIL.